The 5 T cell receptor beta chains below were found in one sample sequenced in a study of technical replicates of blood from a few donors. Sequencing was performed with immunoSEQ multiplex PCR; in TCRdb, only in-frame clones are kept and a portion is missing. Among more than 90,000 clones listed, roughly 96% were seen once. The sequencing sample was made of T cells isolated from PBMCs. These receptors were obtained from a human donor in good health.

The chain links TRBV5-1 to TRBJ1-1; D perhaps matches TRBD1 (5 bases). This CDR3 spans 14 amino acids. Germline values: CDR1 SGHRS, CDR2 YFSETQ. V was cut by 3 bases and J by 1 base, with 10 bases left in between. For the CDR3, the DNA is TGCGCCAGCAGCTCTCGACAGACGAACACTGAAGCTTTCTTT. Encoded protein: CASSSRQTNTEAFF.

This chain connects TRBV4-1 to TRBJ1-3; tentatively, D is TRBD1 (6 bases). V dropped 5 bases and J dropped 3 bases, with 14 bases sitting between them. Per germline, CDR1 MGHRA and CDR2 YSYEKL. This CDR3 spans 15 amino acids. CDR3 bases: TGCGCCAGCAGCAACAGGGTACGGGTTGGAAACACCATATATTTT. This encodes CASSNRVRVGNTIYF.

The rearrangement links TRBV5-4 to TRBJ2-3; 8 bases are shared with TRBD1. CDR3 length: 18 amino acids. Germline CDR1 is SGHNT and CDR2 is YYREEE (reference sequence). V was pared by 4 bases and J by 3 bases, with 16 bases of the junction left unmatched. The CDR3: CASSLSIMDRVKTDTQYF. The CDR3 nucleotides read TGTGCCAGCAGCCTGTCGATAATGGACAGGGTGAAAACAGATACGCAGTATTTT.

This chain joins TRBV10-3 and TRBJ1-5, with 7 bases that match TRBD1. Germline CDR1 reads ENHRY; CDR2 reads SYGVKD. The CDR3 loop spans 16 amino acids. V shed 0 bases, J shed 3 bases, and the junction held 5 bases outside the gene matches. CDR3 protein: CAISESRGLDNQPQHF. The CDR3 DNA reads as TGTGCCATCAGTGAGTCGAGGGGGCTGGACAATCAGCCCCAGCATTTT.

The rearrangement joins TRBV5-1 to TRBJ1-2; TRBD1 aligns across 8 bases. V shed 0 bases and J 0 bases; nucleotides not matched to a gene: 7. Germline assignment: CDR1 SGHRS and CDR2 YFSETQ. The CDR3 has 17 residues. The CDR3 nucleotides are TGCGCCAGCAGCTTGGTACCGGGACAGGAGACTAACTATGGCTACACCTTC. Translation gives CASSLVPGQETNYGYTF.